The clone carrying this T cell receptor (beta chain) was seen a few times. TCRdb re-derived calls from the 5' RACE reads in MiXCR, one entry per CDR3 protein. Of around 1.7 million distinct CDR3 sequences in the sample, roughly a third were seen once. Germline CDR1 reads SGHAT; CDR2 reads FQNNGV. The CDR3 has 11 residues. V shed 7 bases and J shed 7 bases, with 10 bases lying between them. This record comes from a study of identical twins. The V and J genes are TRBV11-2 and TRBJ2-5, with D possibly matching TRBD1 (5 bases). This sequence originates from a newborn girl in good health. The sequenced sample was cord blood. The CDR3 reads CASTQTGTQYF. The CDR3 DNA is TGTGCCAGCACCCAAACAGGGACCCAGTACTTC.